A selection of T cell receptor beta chains follows, all from one sample in a study of tumor-infiltrating lymphocytes in localized non-small cell lung cancer. Repertoires were generated with immunoSEQ multiplex PCR, while TCRdb's copy carries only in-frame clones and drops some. The sample has 7,000 to 9,000 clones; roughly 58% are singletons. The material sequenced was lung tumor tissue. All receptors derive from a human donor with non-small cell lung cancer. The CDR3 runs from the conserved cysteine through the conserved F or W. A D gene is named only where the DNA matches it firmly. Some rows mark clone size as missing; the rest say once, few, many or name a class of expanded clone.

d_call	clone_size	j_call	v_call	cdr3_length	cdr3_aa	cdr3_nt
.	.	TRBJ1-4	TRBV2	12	CASTPPGKKLFF	TGTGCCAGCACTCCACCGGGTAAAAAACTGTTTTTT
TRBD1	.	TRBJ2-7	TRBV7-9	15	CASSFTGGGSYEQYF	TGTGCCAGCAGCTTTACAGGGGGCGGCTCCTACGAGCAGTACTTC
TRBD1	.	TRBJ2-7	TRBV7-9	14	CASSFRDRASEQYF	TGTGCCAGCAGCTTCCGGGACAGGGCGTCTGAGCAGTACTTC
.	.	TRBJ2-7	TRBV6-5	10	CASSGVQQYF	TGTGCCAGCAGCGGTGTGCAGCAGTACTTC
.	.	TRBJ1-2	TRBV9	15	CASSPTDRSYYGYTF	TGTGCCAGCAGCCCCACGGACCGATCTTACTATGGCTACACCTTC
TRBD2	medium-sized	TRBJ2-1	TRBV19	15	CASSMTSGSYNEQFF	TGTGCCAGTAGTATGACTAGCGGGAGTTACAATGAGCAGTTCTTC
.	medium-sized	TRBJ1-2	TRBV25-1	13	CASSPAGSYGYTF	TGTGCCAGCAGCCCCGCAGGGAGCTATGGCTACACCTTC
.	.	TRBJ2-2	TRBV7-2	15	CASSLQGKYTGELFF	TGTGCCAGCAGCCTCCAGGGGAAGTACACCGGGGAGCTGTTTTTT
.	.	TRBJ1-1	TRBV2	14	CASSVAREGAEAFF	TGTGCCAGCAGTGTAGCCAGGGAAGGGGCTGAAGCTTTCTTT
TRBD1	.	TRBJ2-7	TRBV4-1	14	CASSGTGDDYEQYF	TGCGCCAGCAGCGGGACAGGGGACGACTACGAGCAGTACTTC
TRBD2	.	TRBJ2-7	TRBV19	14	CASSTSGSSYEQYF	TGTGCCAGTAGTACTAGCGGGAGCTCCTACGAGCAGTACTTC
.	.	TRBJ2-1	TRBV25-1	11	CASKHGNEQFF	TGTGCCAGCAAACACGGCAATGAGCAGTTCTTC
.	.	TRBJ1-3	TRBV4-3	14	CASSNDAVGNTIYF	TGCGCCAGCAGCAACGACGCCGTAGGGAACACCATATATTTT
.	few	TRBJ2-2	TRBV5-1	13	CASSLSTAGELFF	TGCGCCAGCAGCTTAAGTACGGCCGGGGAGCTGTTTTTT
.	.	TRBJ1-4	TRBV28	12	CASSPFSEKLFF	TGTGCCAGCAGTCCCTTTTCCGAAAAACTGTTTTTT
.	few	TRBJ1-1	TRBV6-5	14	CASSELRLNTEAFF	TGTGCCAGCAGTGAACTTCGACTGAACACTGAAGCTTTCTTT
TRBD1	.	TRBJ1-1	TRBV5-4	15	CASSRGQGALTEAFF	TGTGCCAGCAGCCGAGGCCAGGGGGCGCTCACTGAAGCTTTCTTT
TRBD2	.	TRBJ2-1	TRBV5-1	17	CASRASLAGGVNNEQFF	TGCGCCAGTAGGGCCTCTCTGGCGGGGGGCGTTAACAATGAGCAGTTCTTC
.	.	TRBJ2-7	TRBV7-9	14	CASSLVGGSYEQYF	TGTGCCAGCAGCTTGGTAGGCGGATCGTACGAGCAGTACTTC
.	.	TRBJ2-3	TRBV7-3	16	CASSLWVGASTDTQYF	TGTGCCAGCAGCTTATGGGTCGGGGCTAGCACAGATACGCAGTATTTT
.	few	TRBJ1-6	TRBV2	11	CASRQASPLHF	TGTGCCAGCAGGCAGGCATCACCCCTCCACTTT
TRBD1	few	TRBJ2-3	TRBV15	14	CATSGTGRPDTQYF	TGTGCCACCAGCGGGACAGGGCGGCCAGATACGCAGTATTTT
.	.	TRBJ1-4	TRBV28	14	CASSLLGVNEKLFF	TGTGCCAGCAGTTTATTGGGGGTCAATGAAAAACTGTTTTTT
.	once	TRBJ1-4	TRBV4-1	15	CASSQGRGVGEKLFF	TGCGCCAGCAGCCAGGGGAGGGGGGTTGGTGAAAAACTGTTTTTT
.	.	TRBJ2-5	TRBV5-6	16	CASSLRGTSSGETQYF	TGTGCCAGCAGCTTGAGAGGGACCAGCTCCGGGGAGACCCAGTACTTC
.	few	TRBJ1-2	TRBV2	16	CASSESVGPGGYGYTF	TGTGCCAGCAGTGAATCCGTGGGGCCGGGCGGCTATGGCTACACCTTC
TRBD1	.	TRBJ1-1	TRBV10-3	15	CAISDYRGRNTEAFF	TGTGCCATCAGTGATTACAGGGGGCGGAACACTGAAGCTTTCTTT
TRBD1	.	TRBJ1-4	TRBV27	16	CASSLSGSGTGGKLFF	TGTGCCAGCAGTTTATCGGGCTCCGGGACAGGGGGAAAACTGTTTTTT
.	.	TRBJ1-1	TRBV7-2	13	CATRGGLNTEAFF	TGTGCCACTAGGGGGGGGTTGAACACTGAAGCTTTCTTT
.	large	TRBJ1-1	TRBV6-1	14	CASSELRLNTEAFF	TGTGCCAGCAGTGAACTTCGACTGAACACTGAAGCTTTCTTT
.	once	TRBJ1-1	TRBV30	12	CAWSPWDGEAFF	TGTGCCTGGAGTCCTTGGGACGGTGAAGCTTTCTTT
.	medium-sized	TRBJ1-4	TRBV2	14	CASSNIATNEKLFF	TGTGCCAGCAGTAACATTGCAACTAATGAAAAACTGTTTTTT
.	few	TRBJ2-7	TRBV6-6	15	CASSYNPGAAGEQYF	TGTGCCAGCAGTTACAATCCGGGGGCCGCCGGCGAGCAGTACTTC
.	.	TRBJ2-1	TRBV5-1	13	CASSSTGGGEQFF	TGCGCCAGCAGCTCCACGGGGGGCGGCGAGCAGTTCTTC
.	once	TRBJ2-3	TRBV5-4	15	CASSVAPTTTDTQYF	TGTGCCAGCAGCGTAGCGCCGACAACCACAGATACGCAGTATTTT
TRBD1	.	TRBJ1-2	TRBV29-1	17	CSVEADRARGVGYGYTF	TGCAGCGTTGAAGCGGACAGGGCCAGGGGGGTAGGCTATGGCTACACCTTC
.	.	TRBJ2-7	TRBV13	13	CASSSSQGYEQYF	TGTGCCAGCAGCTCATCCCAAGGTTACGAGCAGTACTTC
.	.	TRBJ2-7	TRBV6-6	13	CASSEGRAYEQYF	TGTGCCAGCAGTGAGGGCAGGGCCTACGAGCAGTACTTC
.	.	TRBJ2-2	TRBV6-5	11	CASSSSGELFF	TGTGCCAGCAGTTCTTCCGGGGAGCTGTTTTTT
.	few	TRBJ2-7	TRBV29-1	12	CSVEVGAYEQYF	TGCAGCGTTGAAGTAGGAGCCTACGAGCAGTACTTC
.	.	TRBJ1-5	TRBV30	13	CAWSSRERQPQHF	TGTGCCTGGAGTAGCAGGGAGAGACAGCCCCAGCATTTT
TRBD1	few	TRBJ1-2	TRBV4-1	18	CASSQEGDRGPLNYGYTF	TGCGCCAGCAGCCAAGAGGGGGACAGGGGGCCTCTAAACTATGGCTACACCTTC
TRBD1	few	TRBJ1-2	TRBV28	13	CASIQQGVYGYTF	TGTGCCAGCATCCAACAGGGGGTCTATGGCTACACCTTC
.	medium-sized	TRBJ1-3	TRBV2	15	CASSELPSSGNTIYF	TGTGCCAGCAGTGAACTTCCGAGCTCTGGAAACACCATATATTTT
.	few	TRBJ2-2	TRBV6-4	13	CATSDRYTGELFF	TGTGCCACCAGTGACAGATACACCGGGGAGCTGTTTTTT
.	few	TRBJ2-5	TRBV11-2	16	CASSRTRSGLRETQYF	TGTGCCAGCAGCCGGACCCGATCGGGACTTAGAGAGACCCAGTACTTC
.	medium-sized	TRBJ1-2	TRBV29-1	12	CSVVGGSYGYTF	TGCAGCGTTGTGGGGGGATCCTATGGCTACACCTTC
TRBD2	.	TRBJ2-7	TRBV7-2	14	CASSFQAGHHEQYF	TGTGCCAGCAGCTTCCAAGCGGGGCACCACGAGCAGTACTTC
.	.	TRBJ2-7	TRBV11-2	13	CASSPDGAYEQYF	TGTGCCAGCAGCCCGGACGGAGCCTACGAGCAGTACTTC
.	.	TRBJ2-2	TRBV5-1	16	CASSLDGGASTGELFF	TGCGCCAGCAGCTTGGACGGCGGGGCCAGCACCGGGGAGCTGTTTTTT
.	medium-sized	TRBJ2-1	TRBV19	11	CASSMYNEQFF	TGTGCCAGTAGTATGTACAATGAGCAGTTCTTC
TRBD2	few	TRBJ2-7	TRBV27	14	CASSLTSFIREQYF	TGTGCCAGCAGTCTGACTAGCTTTATTCGCGAGCAGTACTTC
.	.	TRBJ2-7	TRBV2	11	CASRESYEQYF	TGTGCCAGCAGAGAGTCCTACGAGCAGTACTTC
TRBD1	.	TRBJ1-5	TRBV19	15	CASSNDRAQGQPQHF	TGTGCCAGTAGTAATGACAGGGCCCAGGGCCAGCCCCAGCATTTT